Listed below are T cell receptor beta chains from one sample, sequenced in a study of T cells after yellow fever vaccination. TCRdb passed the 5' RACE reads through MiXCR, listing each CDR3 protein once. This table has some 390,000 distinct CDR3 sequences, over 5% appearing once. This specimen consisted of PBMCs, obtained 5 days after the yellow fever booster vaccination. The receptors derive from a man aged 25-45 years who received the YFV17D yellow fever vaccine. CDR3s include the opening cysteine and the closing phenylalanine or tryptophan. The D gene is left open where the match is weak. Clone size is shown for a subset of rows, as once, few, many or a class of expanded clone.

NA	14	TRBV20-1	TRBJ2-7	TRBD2	CSARPRIAGREQYF	TGCAGTGCTAGACCCCGGATAGCGGGCAGGGAGCAGTACTTC
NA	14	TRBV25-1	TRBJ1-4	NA	CASSPRGGNEKLFF	TGTGCCAGCAGCCCGAGGGGGGGAAATGAAAAACTGTTTTTT
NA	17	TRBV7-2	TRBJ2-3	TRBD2	CASSFSSGYLSTDTQYF	TGTGCCAGCAGCTTTTCTAGCGGATATTTAAGCACAGATACGCAGTATTTT
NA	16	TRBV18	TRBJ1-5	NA	CASSQTGPYSNQPQHF	TGTGCCAGCTCACAAACGGGACCTTATAGCAATCAGCCCCAGCATTTT
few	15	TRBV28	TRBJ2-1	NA	CASSLLQTPYNEQFF	TGTGCCAGCAGTTTGCTCCAGACTCCTTACAATGAGCAGTTCTTC
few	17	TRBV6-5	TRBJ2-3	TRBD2	CASSYSESLADTDTQYF	TGTGCCAGCAGTTACTCGGAATCGCTAGCGGACACAGATACGCAGTATTTT
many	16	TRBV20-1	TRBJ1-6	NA	CSARGGRRSYNSPLHF	TGCAGTGCTAGAGGGGGCCGGAGGTCCTATAATTCACCCCTCCACTTT
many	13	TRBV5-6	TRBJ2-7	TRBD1	CASSLGTGDEQYF	TGTGCCAGCAGCTTGGGGACAGGGGACGAGCAGTACTTC
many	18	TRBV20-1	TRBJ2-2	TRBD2	CSARNHLGSGKNTGELFF	TGCAGTGCTAGAAATCATCTGGGAAGCGGGAAGAACACCGGGGAGCTGTTTTTT
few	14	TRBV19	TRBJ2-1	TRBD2	CASATSGIYNEQFF	TGTGCCAGCGCGACTAGCGGGATTTACAATGAGCAGTTCTTC
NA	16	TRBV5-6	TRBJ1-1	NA	CASSLSPGTVNTEAFF	TGTGCCAGCAGCTTGTCCCCCGGGACGGTGAACACTGAAGCTTTCTTT
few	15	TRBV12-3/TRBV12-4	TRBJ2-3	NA	CASSPAGAYADTQYF	TGTGCCAGCAGTCCGGCCGGTGCCTACGCAGATACGCAGTATTTT
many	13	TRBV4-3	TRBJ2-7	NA	CASSRTMPYEQYF	TGCGCCAGCAGCCGGACTATGCCCTACGAGCAGTACTTC
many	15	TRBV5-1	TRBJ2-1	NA	CASSLESSSYNEQFF	TGCGCCAGCAGCTTGGAGTCTAGCTCCTACAATGAGCAGTTCTTC
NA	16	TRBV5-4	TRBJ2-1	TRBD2	CASSLIPAGGSGEQFF	TGTGCCAGCAGCCTCATCCCAGCGGGAGGGTCCGGTGAGCAGTTCTTC
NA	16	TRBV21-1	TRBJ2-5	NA	CASRKRGLAGEDTQYF	TGTGCCAGCAGAAAACGGGGACTAGCGGGGGAAGACACCCAGTACTTC
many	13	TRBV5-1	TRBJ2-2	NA	CASSLGLAGELFF	TGCGCCAGCAGCTTGGGGCTGGCCGGGGAGCTGTTTTTT
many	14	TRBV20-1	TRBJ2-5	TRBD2	CSATIPGGLETQYF	TGCAGTGCTACTATCCCGGGAGGTCTGGAGACCCAGTACTTC